There are many counts of the clone carrying this T cell receptor (beta chain). The target antigen is unknown. In the source study's methods: Using the CDR3 differences seen across clinicopathological groups, the authors built a distant-metastasis classifier for papillary thyroid cancer, which was meant to discriminate distant-metastatic patients. TCRdb re-processed the PCR reads through MiXCR. These V and J calls derive from TCRdb rather than the authors' analysis. The table includes about 25,000 clones, around a fifth detected once. The data belong to a study of metastatic and nonmetastatic thyroid tumors. Overall study: Repertoire comparison spanned blood and tumor or nodule tissue of malignant and benign thyroid patients.

Study conclusions and caveats: Malignant tumors reportedly showed significantly higher TCR beta diversity than benign nodules in both blood and tumor.

The CDR3 has 14 amino acids. Germline V gives CDR1 SEHNR, CDR2 FQNEAQ (reference sequence). V lost 1 base to trimming and J lost 6 bases, with 10 bases between them. Each patient went into thyroid surgery without having received any treatment. The chain links TRBV7-9 to TRBJ2-4, with D perhaps TRBD2 (5 bases). This clonotype was obtained from a male donor with papillary thyroid cancer or a benign thyroid nodule (not recorded which). Some clones in this sample may be carry-over from other donors' samples. The specimen was blood. The CDR3 DNA is TGTGCCAGCAGCTTAGTGGGCGAGGGAAACATTCAGTACTTC. As protein: CASSLVGEGNIQYF.